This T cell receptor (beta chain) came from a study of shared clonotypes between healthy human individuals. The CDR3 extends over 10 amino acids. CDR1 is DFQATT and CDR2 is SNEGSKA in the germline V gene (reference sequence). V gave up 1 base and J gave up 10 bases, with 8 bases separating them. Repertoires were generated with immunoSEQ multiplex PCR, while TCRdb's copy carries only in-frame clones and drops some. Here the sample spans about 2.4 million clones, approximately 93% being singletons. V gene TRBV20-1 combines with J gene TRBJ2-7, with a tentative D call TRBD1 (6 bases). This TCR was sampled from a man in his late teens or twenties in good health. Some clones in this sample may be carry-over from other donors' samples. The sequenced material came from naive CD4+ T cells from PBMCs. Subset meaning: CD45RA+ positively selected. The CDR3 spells CSARVQGQYF. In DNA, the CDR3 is TGCAGTGCTAGAGTACAGGGACAGTACTTC.